These 32 T cell receptor beta chains came from one sample sequenced in a study of T cell responses to AZD1222 COVID-19 vaccine. Generated by immunoSEQ multiplex PCR, the TCRdb table keeps only in-frame clones and is missing some. Here the sample spans tens of thousands of clones, approximately 90% being singletons. The source material was peripheral blood, sampled 28 days after the second AZD1222 dose. These receptors all come from an adult who received the AZD1222 COVID-19 vaccine.

V and J are TRBV4-1 and TRBJ2-7, with TRBD1 matching 10 bases. The germline CDR1 and CDR2 sequences are MGHRA and YSYEKL. The CDR3 runs 14 residues. V trimming: 4 bases; J trimming: 3 bases; junction bases outside the gene matches: 3. The CDR3 DNA is TGCGCCAGCAGCCTAAGGGACAGGGGCTACGAGCAGTACTTC. This translates into CASSLRDRGYEQYF.

The rearrangement uses TRBV11-3 and TRBJ2-5; the match to TRBD1 covers 10 bases. With 1 base clipped from V and 5 bases from J, the junction kept 10 bases outside the gene matches. This CDR3 contains 17 residues. From germline, CDR1 is SGHNT and CDR2 YENEEA. The CDR3 sequence is CASSLVLRTGGKETQYF. The DNA of the CDR3 is TGTGCCAGCAGCTTAGTTCTGCGGACAGGGGGGAAGGAGACCCAGTACTTC.

This clone was detected a few times. The chain employs TRBV20-1 and TRBJ1-2; possible D gene TRBD1, 6 bases. Germline V CDR1 and CDR2: DFQATT, SNEGSKA (reference sequence). V lost 5 bases and J 12 bases, leaving 16 bases between the germline ends. There are 11 residues in the CDR3. The CDR3 loop is CSASLGGGNTF. The CDR3 nucleotides are TGCAGTGCTTCCCTAGGGGGGGGCAACACCTTC.

The gene calls are TRBV18 and TRBJ1-5; D is unresolved. Germline CDR1 and CDR2: KGHSH and LQKENI. V was pared by 5 bases and J by 2 bases, with 13 bases between. The CDR3 totals 15 residues. This CDR3 reads CASSLGRTGNQPQHF. Written as DNA, the CDR3 is TGTGCCAGCTCATTAGGGAGGACGGGCAATCAGCCCCAGCATTTT.

The CDR3 nucleotides are TGTGCCAGCAGCGGAGCGGGGGGGAGAGATACGCAGTATTTT. It codes for CASSGAGGRDTQYF. The chain employs TRBV9 and TRBJ2-3; TRBD2 agrees at 10 bases. In germline, CDR1 is SGDLS, CDR2 YYNGEE. This CDR3 region has 14 residues. Trimming cost V 3 bases and J 5 bases; bases outside gene matches: 3.

This chain joins TRBV28 and TRBJ1-2; D unclear. CDR1 and CDR2 (germline): MDHEN, SYDVKM. The V end was cut by 4 bases, the J end by 9 bases, with 9 bases between. The CDR3 is 11 amino acids. CDR3: CASSSGRRYTF. As DNA, the CDR3 is TGTGCCAGCAGTTCTGGCAGGCGCTACACCTTC.

The genes are TRBV30 and TRBJ2-2; either TRBD1 or TRBD2 may supply D (7 bases each). The V gene's germline CDR1 is GTSNPN and CDR2 SVGIG (reference sequence). The V end was cut by 4 bases, the J end by 3 bases, with 12 bases between. This CDR3 has 14 residues. CDR3 in amino acids: CAWTRGRDTGELFF. The CDR3 nucleotides read TGTGCCTGGACCAGGGGGAGGGACACCGGGGAGCTGTTTTTT. The complete variable domain, with remaining parts taken from reference TRBV30 and TRBJ2-2, reads SQTIHQWPATLVQPVGSPLSLECTVEGTSNPNLYWYRQAAGRGLQLLFYSVGIGQISSEVPQNLSASRPQDRQFILSSKKLLLSDSGFYLCAWTRGRDTGELFFGEGSRLTVL.

The genes are TRBV5-1 and TRBJ2-5; the D is unclear. CDR1 and CDR2 from the germline V gene are SGHRS and YFSETQ. V dropped 0 bases and J dropped 4 bases, with 13 bases sitting between them. This CDR3 region has 15 residues. Here the CDR3 reads CASSLGTPLGETQYF. CDR3 coding DNA: TGCGCCAGCAGCTTGGGGACCCCCCTGGGAGAGACCCAGTACTTC.

This clone was recorded once. The chain links TRBV10-2 to TRBJ2-7; D gene unclear. The CDR3 covers 19 residues. Trimming shortened V by 3 bases and J by 0 bases, and 24 bases separated the two germline ends. Germline V gives CDR1 WSHSY, CDR2 SAAADI. CDR3 amino acids: CASSENRLRRTEPSYEQYF. The CDR3 region has the DNA TGCGCCAGCAGTGAAAATAGGCTCCGGCGGACCGAGCCCTCCTACGAGCAGTACTTC.

This clone is medium-sized by share. The chain links TRBV2 to TRBJ1-4, with a possible D match to TRBD1 (5 bases). With 7 bases removed from V and 6 bases from J, the gap between germline ends came to 12 bases. The CDR3 length is 13 residues. CDR1 and CDR2 from the germline V gene are SNHLY and FYNNEI. CDR3 nucleotides: TGTGCCAGCACTAACAGGATCGATGAAAAACTGTTTTTT. Its protein product is CASTNRIDEKLFF. Combining the CDR3 with reference TRBV2 and TRBJ1-4 gives the whole variable domain EPEVTQTPSHQVTQMGQEVILRCVPISNHLYFYWYRQILGQKVEFLVSFYNNEISEKSEIFDDQFSVERPDGSNFTLKIRSTKLEDSAMYFCASTNRIDEKLFFGSGTQLSVL.

The J gene is TRBJ1-2, the V gene TRBV15; 7 bases are shared with TRBD1. Germline V CDR1 and CDR2: LNHNV, YYDKDF (reference sequence). This CDR3 has 14 amino acids. The trim removed 4 bases at V and 2 bases at J, leaving 4 bases unmatched. The CDR3 DNA follows: TGTGCCACCAGCAATGTGGACAGGAACTATGGCTACACCTTC. It translates to CATSNVDRNYGYTF.

J is TRBJ1-1 and V is TRBV4-3; perhaps TRBD1 as D (5 bases). The CDR3 is made up of 13 amino acids. CDR1 and CDR2 from the germline V gene are LGHNA and YSLEER. Trimming stripped 4 bases from V and 1 base from J, with 7 bases between. The CDR3 DNA reads as TGCGCCAGCAGCCCTGGGGGGAACACTGAAGCTTTCTTT. It yields the protein CASSPGGNTEAFF.

V and J are TRBV28 and TRBJ1-2; a weak D match, TRBD1 (5 bases). The CDR3 has 11 residues. Trimming cost V 6 bases and J 8 bases, with 10 bases left between them. The germline gives CDR1 MDHEN, CDR2 SYDVKM. The CDR3 DNA sequence: TGTGCCAGCAGATTGAGGGGCGGCTACACCTTC. Its translation: CASRLRGGYTF.

In this sample, this clone turned up a few times. The chain combines TRBV5-1 with TRBJ1-1; D unresolved. V lost 0 bases and J lost 1, with 4 bases in between. Germline V gene data show CDR1 as SGHRS and CDR2 as YFSETQ. The CDR3 sequence is 13 residues long. For the CDR3, the DNA is TGCGCCAGCAGCTTGGAGGGGAACACTGAAGCTTTCTTT. Protein sequence: CASSLEGNTEAFF. The whole variable domain, filled in from reference TRBV5-1 and TRBJ1-1, reads KAGVTQTPRYLIKTRGQQVTLSCSPISGHRSVSWYQQTPGQGLQFLFEYFSETQRNKGNFPGRFSGRQFSNSRSEMNVSTLELGDSALYLCASSLEGNTEAFFGQGTRLTVV.

The V call is TRBV29-1, the J call TRBJ1-1, with unresolved D. The V gene lost 4 bases and the J gene lost 3 bases, with 15 bases spanning the gap. Looked up from germline, CDR1 is SQVTM and CDR2 is ANQGSEA. CDR3 length: 14 residues. The CDR3 nucleotides read TGCAGCGTTGGAAGAGGGAGCGGGCACACTGAAGCTTTCTTT. This sequence encodes CSVGRGSGHTEAFF.

V is TRBV2 and J is TRBJ2-4; TRBD2 is a possible D gene (7 bases). The CDR3 totals 15 residues. The germline V gene has CDR1 SNHLY and CDR2 FYNNEI. Trimming stripped 3 bases from V and 5 bases from J, with 14 bases between. This CDR3 is CASSERGGRENIQYF. Written as DNA, the CDR3 is TGTGCCAGCAGTGAGAGGGGGGGCAGGGAAAACATTCAGTACTTC.

The chain links TRBV4-2 to TRBJ1-2; no clear D gene. V was shortened by 0 bases and J by 3 bases, with 11 bases between the two germline ends. The length of the CDR3 is 15 residues. Germline V CDR1 and CDR2: LGHNA, YNFKEQ. In DNA form, the CDR3 reads TGTGCCAGCAGCCAAGATGTAAGGGAAGACTATGGCTACACCTTC. As protein: CASSQDVREDYGYTF.

This clone is a singleton in its sample. The chain links TRBV12-3 or TRBV12-4 to TRBJ2-4; D is ambiguous. The CDR3 loop spans 12 amino acids. Trimming cost V 1 base and J 9 bases, with 7 bases left between them. In DNA form, the CDR3 reads TGTGCCAGCAGTTTAGAGGGCGGCATTCAGTACTTC. It specifies CASSLEGGIQYF.

The gene calls are TRBV5-4 and TRBJ2-1; 7 bases are a match to TRBD1. The CDR3 spans 15 residues. CDR1 is SGHNT and CDR2 is YYREEE in the germline V gene (reference sequence). V dropped 2 bases and J dropped 7; count of bases not matched to a gene: 9. CDR3 nucleotide sequence: TGTGCCAGCAGCTTAGGGGGCCCAGCGTTAAATGAGCAGTTCTTC. Amino acid sequence: CASSLGGPALNEQFF.

This clone is judged large. The V call is TRBV30, the J call TRBJ2-6, with D tentatively TRBD1 (5 bases). The CDR3 has 16 amino acids. The germline V gene encodes CDR1 GTSNPN and CDR2 SVGIG (reference sequence). The V and J ends lost 0 bases and 4 bases respectively, with 13 bases between them. The CDR3 coding sequence is TGTGCCTGGAGTGTACCGGCAGGGAACGGGGCCAACGTCCTGACTTTC. Translating gives CAWSVPAGNGANVLTF.

This chain joins TRBV27 and TRBJ1-1; no reliable D call. CDR1 is MNHEY, CDR2 SMNVEV, per germline (reference sequence). The CDR3 runs to 14 residues. Trimming removed 5 bases from V and 1 base from J, with 11 bases in between. Here the CDR3 DNA reads TGTGCCAGCAGTCCGGACCGAAGGAACACTGAAGCTTTCTTT. The encoded protein is CASSPDRRNTEAFF.

The CDR3 here is CASSPLGVWGNTIYF. CDR3 sequence (DNA): TGTGCCAGCAGCCCCCTCGGGGTTTGGGGAAACACCATATATTTT. The chain is built from TRBV9 and TRBJ1-3; D remains ambiguous. Germline V gene data show CDR1 as SGDLS and CDR2 as YYNGEE. V was shortened by 4 bases and J by 4 bases, with 15 bases between the two germline ends. CDR3 length: 15 residues.

The chain has TRBV7-3 and TRBJ2-3; D not certain. Between the trimmed V and J ends, which lost 5 bases and 6 bases, there was a span of 12 bases. Per the germline V gene, CDR1 is SGHTA and CDR2 is FQGTGA. This CDR3 comprises 13 residues. The CDR3, as DNA: TGTGCCAGCAGCGCCCAACTGCTTGATACGCAGTATTTT. This sequence encodes CASSAQLLDTQYF.

This clone has a handful of counts. V gene TRBV4-3 combines with J gene TRBJ1-4, with a possible D match to TRBD1 (6 bases). V was pared by 3 bases and J by 4 bases, with 12 bases between. The germline V gene encodes CDR1 LGHNA and CDR2 YSLEER. The CDR3 covers 15 residues. The CDR3 loop reads CASSHLQGYNEKLFF. CDR3 in DNA: TGCGCCAGCAGCCACTTACAGGGTTATAATGAAAAACTGTTTTTT.

V is TRBV9 and J is TRBJ2-5; D possibly uses TRBD1 or TRBD2 (5 bases each). CDR1 SGDLS and CDR2 YYNGEE come from the germline V gene. CDR3 size: 13 residues. Trimming removed 2 bases from V and 5 bases from J, with 10 bases in between. The CDR3 region has the DNA TGTGCCAGCAGCGTGTTGGGGGAGGAGACCCAGTACTTC. Its protein is CASSVLGEETQYF.

The V and J genes are TRBV7-2 and TRBJ2-1, with 9 bases identical to TRBD2. The CDR3 is 16 residues long. Trimming took 5 bases from V and 1 from J; bases not matched to a gene: 6. Germline V gene lookup returns CDR1 SGHTA and CDR2 FQGNSA. The CDR3 loop is CASSLRGGGSYNEQFF. The CDR3, as DNA: TGTGCCAGCAGCCTTCGCGGGGGGGGGTCCTACAATGAGCAGTTCTTC.

The chain combines TRBV2 with TRBJ2-1; the match to TRBD1 covers 9 bases. CDR3 length: 14 amino acids. The germline gives CDR1 SNHLY, CDR2 FYNNEI. V lost 6 bases and J lost 7; bases outside the gene matches: 7. The CDR3 coding sequence is TGTGCCAGCAGAGCCGGGACAGGGCGAAATGAGCAGTTCTTC. Amino acid sequence: CASRAGTGRNEQFF.

The rearrangement links TRBV11-2 to TRBJ1-4; D is perhaps TRBD1 (6 bases). V lost 5 bases, J lost 7 bases, and 14 bases lay in between. The V gene's germline CDR1 is SGHAT and CDR2 FQNNGV. The CDR3 has 14 residues. CDR3 nucleotides: TGTGCCAGCAGCGTACAGGGTGGACGTGAAAAACTGTTTTTT. As protein: CASSVQGGREKLFF.

The chain combines TRBV27 with TRBJ2-2; D may be TRBD2 (5 bases). There are 15 residues in the CDR3. V was pared by 6 bases and J by 8 bases, with 19 bases between. CDR1 and CDR2 from the germline V gene are MNHEY and SMNVEV (reference sequence). The CDR3 region is CASSLIGSVTGELFF. The CDR3 DNA sequence: TGTGCCAGCAGCCTAATAGGTAGCGTGACAGGGGAGCTGTTTTTT.

V and J are TRBV30 and TRBJ2-7; D remains unclear. V was clipped by 2 bases and J by 2 bases, with 13 bases between them. The CDR3 contains 14 residues. Germline CDR1 GTSNPN, CDR2 SVGIG (reference sequence). CDR3 sequence: CAWSLGGRPYEQYF. The CDR3 DNA follows: TGTGCCTGGAGTCTAGGCGGACGTCCCTACGAGCAGTACTTC.

The rearrangement uses TRBV7-8 and TRBJ1-4; 10 positions match TRBD1. CDR1 is SGHVS, CDR2 FQNEAQ, per germline. V was clipped by 5 bases and J by 7 bases; unmatched bases: 7. The CDR3 has 15 amino acids. CDR3 coding DNA: TGTGCCAGCAGCAACCGACAGGGGGCGATTGAAAAACTGTTTTTT. Its protein product is CASSNRQGAIEKLFF.

Here the CDR3 DNA reads TGTGCCAGCAGCCTAATGGGGGGTGAGCAGTTCTTC. Encoded protein: CASSLMGGEQFF. The V call is TRBV7-3, the J call TRBJ2-1; TRBD2 might be the D (6 bases). The CDR3 has 12 residues. V dropped 5 bases and J dropped 9 bases, with 11 bases sitting between them. Germline V gene data show CDR1 as SGHTA and CDR2 as FQGTGA.